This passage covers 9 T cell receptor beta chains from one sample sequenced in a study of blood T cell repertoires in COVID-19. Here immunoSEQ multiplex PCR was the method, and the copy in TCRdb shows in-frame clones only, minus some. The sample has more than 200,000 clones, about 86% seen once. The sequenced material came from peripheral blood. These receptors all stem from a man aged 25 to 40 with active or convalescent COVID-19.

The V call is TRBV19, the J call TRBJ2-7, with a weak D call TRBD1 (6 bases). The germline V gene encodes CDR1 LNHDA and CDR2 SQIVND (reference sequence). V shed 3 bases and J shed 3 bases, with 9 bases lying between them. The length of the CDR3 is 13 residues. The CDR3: CASSMKGDYEQYF. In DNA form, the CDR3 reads TGTGCCAGTAGTATGAAGGGGGACTACGAGCAGTACTTC.

As DNA, the CDR3 is TGTGCCAGCAGCTCCACGCAGGGGGTCGATGGAAACACCATATATTTT. This translates into CASSSTQGVDGNTIYF. This chain connects TRBV11-2 to TRBJ1-3, with 7 bases aligning to TRBD1. This CDR3 contains 16 residues. J lost 3 bases, V lost 4 bases, and 9 bases had no gene match. Germline lookup yields CDR1 SGHAT and CDR2 FQNNGV. Full variable domain (missing parts from reference TRBV11-2 and TRBJ1-3): EAGVAQSPRYKIIEKRQSVAFWCNPISGHATLYWYQQILGQGPKLLIQFQNNGVVDDSQLPKDRFSAERLKGVDSTLKIQPAKLEDSAVYLCASSSTQGVDGNTIYFGEGSWLTVV.

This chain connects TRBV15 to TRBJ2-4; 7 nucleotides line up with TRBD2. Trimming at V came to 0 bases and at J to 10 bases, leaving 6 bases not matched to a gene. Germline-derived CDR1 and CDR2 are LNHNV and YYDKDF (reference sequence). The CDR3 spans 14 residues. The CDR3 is CATSRDRGGRIQYF. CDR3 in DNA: TGTGCCACCAGCAGAGATCGCGGGGGTAGGATTCAGTACTTC.

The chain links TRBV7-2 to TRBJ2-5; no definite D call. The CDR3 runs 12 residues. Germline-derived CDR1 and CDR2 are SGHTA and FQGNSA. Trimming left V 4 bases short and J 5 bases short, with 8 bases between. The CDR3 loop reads CASSSPVETQYF. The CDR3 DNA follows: TGTGCCAGCAGCTCCCCCGTTGAGACCCAGTACTTC.

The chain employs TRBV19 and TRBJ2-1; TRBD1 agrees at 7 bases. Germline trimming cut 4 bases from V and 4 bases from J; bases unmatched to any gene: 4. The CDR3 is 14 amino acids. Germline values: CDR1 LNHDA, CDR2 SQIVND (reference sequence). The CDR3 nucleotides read TGTGCCAGTAGTAGTTTCAGGGGGTACAATGAGCAGTTCTTC. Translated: CASSSFRGYNEQFF.

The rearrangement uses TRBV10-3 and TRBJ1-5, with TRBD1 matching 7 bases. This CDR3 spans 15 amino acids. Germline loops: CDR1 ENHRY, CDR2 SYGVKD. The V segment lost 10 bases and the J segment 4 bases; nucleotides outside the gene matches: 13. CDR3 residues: CATHTGEGPNQPQHF. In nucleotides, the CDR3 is TGTGCCACCCATACAGGGGAAGGTCCGAATCAGCCCCAGCATTTT.

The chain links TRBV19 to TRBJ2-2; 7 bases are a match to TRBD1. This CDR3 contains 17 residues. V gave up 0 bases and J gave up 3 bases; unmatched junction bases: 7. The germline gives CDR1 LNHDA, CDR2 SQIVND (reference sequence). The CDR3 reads CASSIDVGRGYTGELFF. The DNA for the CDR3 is TGTGCCAGTAGTATAGATGTGGGCAGGGGGTACACCGGGGAGCTGTTTTTT.

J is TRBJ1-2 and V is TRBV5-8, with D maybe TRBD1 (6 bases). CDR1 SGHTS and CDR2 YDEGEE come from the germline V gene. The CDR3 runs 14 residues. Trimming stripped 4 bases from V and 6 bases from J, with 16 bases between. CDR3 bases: TGTGCCAGCAGCCCCGGCTATTCAGGGGATGGCTACACCTTC. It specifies CASSPGYSGDGYTF.

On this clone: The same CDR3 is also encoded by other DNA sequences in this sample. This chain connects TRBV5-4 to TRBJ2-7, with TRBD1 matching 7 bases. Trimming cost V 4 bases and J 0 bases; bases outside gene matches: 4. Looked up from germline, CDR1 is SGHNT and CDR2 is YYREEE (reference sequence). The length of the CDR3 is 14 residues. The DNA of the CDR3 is TGTGCCAGCAGCCCGGACAGGAACTCCTACGAGCAGTACTTC. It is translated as CASSPDRNSYEQYF.